This T cell receptor beta chain appears in the sequencing data of a study of T-cell memory formation after mild COVID-19. Whole-study results and caveats: Clones contracting over day 15 to 85 were CD4/CD8 balanced, with later expanders leaning CD4+. Among contracting clones, CD4+ were mainly CM/EM and CD8+ enriched in EMRA. The pre-infection memory compartment contained some responding clones, suggesting cross-reactive memory joined.

The sample holds a few counts of this clonotype. The antigen is not known. Germline V gene lookup returns CDR1 SGHDN and CDR2 FVKESK. This CDR3 is built from 14 residues. Trimming took 0 bases from V and 6 from J, leaving 11 bases between them. Constant-segment primers served in 5'RACE that generated TCR alpha and TCR beta cDNA libraries bearing sample barcodes and UMIs. Using its own MiXCR run on the 5' RACE reads, TCRdb lists one record per CDR3 protein. Among under 550,000 distinct CDR3 sequences, 15% to 20% were seen once, and the ten largest hold 9% to 15%. The source of this sequence is an adult woman who had mild COVID-19 (a few samples of this study predate the infection). Cell type and time point are not known. The chain employs TRBV14 and TRBJ2-5; D call uncertain. Sequenced sample: PBMCs or a T cell subset sorted from them (not recorded which). In DNA, the CDR3 is TGTGCCAGCAGCCAAGAACCCGGAATGAAGACCCAGTACTTC. This encodes CASSQEPGMKTQYF.